These T cell receptor beta chains were read from a single sample in a study of blood T cell repertoires in COVID-19. Clones were sequenced by immunoSEQ multiplex PCR, and TCRdb holds only the in-frame ones, with some missing. The table records around 100,000 clones, 70% to 90% of them present only once. Sequencing was performed on peripheral blood. The receptors stem from a man aged 40-49 years with acute or convalescent COVID-19. CDR3s leave out the opening cysteine and the closing phenylalanine or tryptophan. Each record gives: V gene, J gene, CDR3 protein.

TRBV11-3,TRBJ2-1,ASSDDSGTAGGEQF
TRBV6-5,TRBJ2-7,ASSLHRGAYEQY
TRBV11-3,TRBJ2-5,ASSLDGGARETQY
TRBV18,TRBJ2-2,ASLPSGRPVSGELF
TRBV23-1,TRBJ2-2,ASNKTGRGQNTGELF
TRBV4-2,TRBJ2-7,ASSHGLAGGYEQY
TRBV28,TRBJ1-6,ASSLGTGVSPLH
TRBV3-1/TRBV3-2,TRBJ2-3,ASSPASDTQY
TRBV5-5,TRBJ2-5,ASSTGTGAQETQY
TRBV27,TRBJ2-5,ASSWTPQETQY
TRBV5-5,TRBJ1-5,ASALLNQPQH
TRBV6-5,TRBJ1-6,ASSLTGGSYSPLH
TRBV4-1,TRBJ2-7,ASSQGTVSYEQY
TRBV28,TRBJ1-6,ASLQGPYNSPLH
TRBV6-2/TRBV6-3,TRBJ1-1,ASSSNRGGTEAF
TRBV11-3,TRBJ2-1,ASSLGRWSSYNEQF
TRBV7-9,TRBJ1-2,ASSLDGGYT
TRBV14,TRBJ1-2,ASSPASGSFGYT
TRBV24-1,TRBJ2-7,ATSDADRAREQY
TRBV2,TRBJ2-3,ASSRQPQRVTDTQY
TRBV6-4,TRBJ1-1,ASSDRGGAGRTEAF
TRBV5-3,TRBJ2-3,ASFRDRALLTSTDTQY
TRBV29-1,TRBJ2-3,SVAAPPGTSTDTQY
TRBV10-3,TRBJ2-5,ATSGFGEVGHQETQY
TRBV6-5,TRBJ1-2,ASSYQRDSVYGYT
TRBV11-2,TRBJ2-7,ASSLARDRAYEQY
TRBV9,TRBJ2-5,ASSGGAGAIWTQY
TRBV4-3,TRBJ2-7,ASSHRWSSGDSYEQY
TRBV7-2,TRBJ2-7,ASSFQGGSYEQY
TRBV19,TRBJ1-4,ASSISGTATNEKLF
TRBV6-5,TRBJ2-7,ASRDPGQDPQQY
TRBV5-6,TRBJ1-1,ASSPFFRGEGDTEAF
TRBV5-5,TRBJ1-2,ASSLGDTGPYGYT
TRBV7-7,TRBJ2-2,ASSLARGSAGELF
TRBV24-1,TRBJ2-3,ATSRTDTQY
TRBV5-5,TRBJ1-3,ASERGNTIY
TRBV6-2/TRBV6-3,TRBJ1-1,ASSYVGRGTEAF